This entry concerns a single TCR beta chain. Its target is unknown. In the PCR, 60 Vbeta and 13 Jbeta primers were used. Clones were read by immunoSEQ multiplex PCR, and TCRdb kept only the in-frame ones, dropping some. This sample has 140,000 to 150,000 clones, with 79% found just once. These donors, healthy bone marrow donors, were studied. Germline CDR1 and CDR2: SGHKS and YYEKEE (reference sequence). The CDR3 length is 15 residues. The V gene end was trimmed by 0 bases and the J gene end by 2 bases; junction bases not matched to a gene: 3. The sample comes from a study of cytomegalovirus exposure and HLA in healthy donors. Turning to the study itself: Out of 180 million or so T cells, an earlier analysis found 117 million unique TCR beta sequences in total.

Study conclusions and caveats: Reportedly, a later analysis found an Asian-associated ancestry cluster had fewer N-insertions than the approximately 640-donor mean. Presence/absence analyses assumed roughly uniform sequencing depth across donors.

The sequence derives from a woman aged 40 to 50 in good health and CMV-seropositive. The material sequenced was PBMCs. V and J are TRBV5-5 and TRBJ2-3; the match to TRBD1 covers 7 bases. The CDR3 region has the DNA TGTGCCAGCAGCTTGGACAGGGGAAACACAGATACGCAGTATTTT. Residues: CASSLDRGNTDTQYF.